These 24 T cell receptor beta chains came from one sample sequenced in a study of cytomegalovirus exposure and HLA in healthy donors. Vbeta (60) and Jbeta (13) primers were used in the PCR. Here immunoSEQ multiplex PCR was the method, and the copy in TCRdb shows in-frame clones only, minus some. In the table there are some 98,000 clones, more than 70% of which are singletons. The source material was PBMCs. The receptors were gathered from a female donor in good health and CMV-seronegative.

The genes are TRBV21-1 and TRBJ1-2. TRBV21-1 is flagged as a pseudogene. The CDR3 consists of 20 residues. CDR3 bases: TGTGCCAGCTTCAATCCCCTCCAACCGGGGTATCGGTTCCCTAACTATGGCTACACCTTC. Translating gives CASFNPLQPGYRFPNYGYTF.

This clone was seen just once. The gene calls are TRBV5-1 and TRBJ2-7; 12 bases are a match to TRBD2. The CDR3 loop spans 17 amino acids. Germline V gene sequence: CDR1 SGHRS, CDR2 YFSETQ. V lost 0 bases to trimming and J lost 4 bases; unmatched junction nucleotides: 8. The CDR3 sequence is CASSLGTGTSGLYEQYF. CDR3 nucleotide sequence: TGCGCCAGCAGCTTGGGCACCGGGACTAGCGGGTTATACGAGCAGTACTTC.

J is TRBJ2-7 and V is TRBV21-1; TRBD2 was called by the table and not checked on the DNA. TRBV21-1 is noted as a pseudogene. This CDR3 has 12 amino acids. The chain's CDR3 is CASSTYPYEQYF. In DNA form, the CDR3 reads TGTGCCAGCAGCACCTACCCTTACGAGCAGTACTTC.

The chain employs TRBV4-1 and TRBJ2-7, with 8 bases fitting TRBD1. The germline V gene encodes CDR1 MGHRA and CDR2 YSYEKL. The CDR3 loop spans 16 amino acids. The V gene end was trimmed by 0 bases and the J gene end by 3 bases; junction bases not matched to a gene: 7. CDR3: CASSQERTGTLYEQYF. The CDR3 nucleotides are TGCGCCAGCAGCCAAGAAAGGACAGGGACTCTCTACGAGCAGTACTTC.

V and J are TRBV5-1 and TRBJ1-2; 9 bases agree with TRBD1. The CDR3 is made up of 13 amino acids. From germline, CDR1 is SGHRS and CDR2 YFSETQ. With V trimmed by 2 bases and J by 8 bases, 4 bases remained unmatched. CDR3 DNA: TGCGCCAGCAGCTTACAGGGGGCAGAGGGCTACACCTTC. This gives the protein CASSLQGAEGYTF. The full variable domain, in which reference TRBV5-1 and TRBJ1-2 provide the parts outside the CDR3, is KAGVTQTPRYLIKTRGQQVTLSCSPISGHRSVSWYQQTPGQGLQFLFEYFSETQRNKGNFPGRFSGRQFSNSRSEMNVSTLELGDSALYLCASSLQGAEGYTFGSGTRLTVV.

This chain joins TRBV19 and TRBJ2-7; D might be TRBD1 (5 bases). V gave up 3 bases and J gave up 2 bases, with 11 bases separating them. The CDR3 sequence is 14 residues long. The germline CDR1 and CDR2 sequences are LNHDA and SQIVND (reference sequence). The CDR3 is CASSIQTGTYEQYF. CDR3 bases: TGTGCCAGTAGTATCCAAACAGGCACCTACGAGCAGTACTTC.

The chain links TRBV19 to TRBJ1-5; no reliable D call. Trimming removed 6 bases from V and 0 bases from J, with 15 bases in between. CDR1 and CDR2 from the germline V gene are LNHDA and SQIVND (reference sequence). The CDR3 extends over 16 amino acids. CDR3 sequence (DNA): TGTGCCAGTAGGAGTTCCGATGCTTATAGCAATCAGCCCCAGCATTTT. This translates into CASRSSDAYSNQPQHF. The complete variable domain, with remaining parts taken from reference TRBV19 and TRBJ1-5, reads DGGITQSPKYLFRKEGQNVTLSCEQNLNHDAMYWYRQDPGQGLRLIYYSQIVNDFQKGDIAEGYSVSREKKESFPLTVTSAQKNPTAFYLCASRSSDAYSNQPQHFGDGTRLSIL.

This chain joins TRBV18 and TRBJ1-2; 8 nucleotides line up with TRBD1. CDR1 and CDR2 from the germline V gene are KGHSH and LQKENI. V lost 2 bases to trimming and J lost 8 bases; unmatched junction nucleotides: 16. This CDR3 contains 17 residues. CDR3 residues: CASSPGIPGGSHGGYTF. The CDR3 DNA follows: TGTGCCAGCTCACCAGGGATACCAGGGGGCTCGCACGGAGGCTACACCTTC.

This clone appeared once. The same CDR3 is also encoded by other DNA sequences in this sample. The chain couples TRBV10-3 to TRBJ1-5, with a possible D match to TRBD1 (6 bases). Germline-derived CDR1 and CDR2 are ENHRY and SYGVKD. The V and J ends lost 0 bases and 7 bases respectively, with 10 bases between them. There are 14 residues in the CDR3. CDR3 bases: TGTGCCATCAGTGAGTCGGGGGGGCGCCAGCCCCAGCATTTT. Translating it yields CAISESGGRQPQHF.

This rearrangement joins TRBV5-1 to TRBJ1-6; 9 bases are shared with TRBD1. Trimming at V came to 1 base and at J to 10 bases, leaving 6 bases not matched to a gene. The CDR3 consists of 15 residues. Per the germline V gene, CDR1 is SGHRS and CDR2 is YFSETQ. CDR3 sequence reads: CASSLSGTGPSPLHF. The CDR3 region has the DNA TGCGCCAGCAGCTTGAGTGGGACAGGGCCCTCACCCCTCCACTTT.

This clone was seen a few times. The chain combines TRBV7-9 with TRBJ2-1; 9 bases match TRBD1. Per germline, CDR1 SEHNR and CDR2 FQNEAQ (reference sequence). CDR3 size: 16 residues. J lost 9 bases, V lost 3 bases, and 12 bases had no gene match. CDR3 nucleotide sequence: TGTGCCAGCAGCTTTCAAAGGACAGGGGCCGGGGGTGAGCAGTTCTTC. This gives the protein CASSFQRTGAGGEQFF.

The chain has TRBV4-1 and TRBJ1-2, with D perhaps matching TRBD1 (6 bases). Trimming left V 0 bases short and J 4 bases short, with 6 bases between. The CDR3 runs 13 residues. Germline CDR1 reads MGHRA; CDR2 reads YSYEKL. The CDR3 DNA reads TGCGCCAGCAGCCAAGAGGGGGCCTATGGCTACACCTTC. Translating it yields CASSQEGAYGYTF.

The chain links TRBV11-1 to TRBJ1-1; TRBD1 might be the D (5 bases). Germline V gene lookup returns CDR1 SGHAT and CDR2 FQDESV (reference sequence). Deletions cut 7 bases from V and 0 bases from J, with 15 bases between. The CDR3 loop spans 15 amino acids. CDR3 residues: CASKGWGQLNTEAFF. CDR3 sequence (DNA): TGTGCCAGCAAAGGGTGGGGCCAGCTGAACACTGAAGCTTTCTTT.

The V gene is TRBV28, the J gene TRBJ2-1; 10 nucleotides align to TRBD2. Germline CDR1 is MDHEN and CDR2 is SYDVKM. V was clipped by 5 bases and J by 5 bases; unmatched bases: 6. The CDR3 runs 15 residues. The CDR3 reads CASSLLAGANNEQFF. DNA of the CDR3: TGTGCCAGCAGTCTGCTAGCGGGAGCTAACAATGAGCAGTTCTTC.

The rearrangement links TRBV30 to TRBJ1-2, with 7 bases identical to TRBD1. Germline V lookup: CDR1 GTSNPN, CDR2 SVGIG (reference sequence). The CDR3 runs 13 residues. The J segment lost 4 bases and the V segment lost 2 bases, leaving 4 bases of the junction unmatched. The CDR3 region has the DNA TGTGCCTGGAGTAACCAGGGGGGCTATGGCTACACCTTC. Protein product: CAWSNQGGYGYTF.

V and J are TRBV6-5 and TRBJ2-1; TRBD1 might be the D (6 bases). V was pared by 8 bases and J by 7 bases, with 12 bases between. The CDR3 consists of 12 residues. From germline, CDR1 is MNHEY and CDR2 SVGAGI. This CDR3 reads CASQGFSNEQFF. CDR3 DNA: TGTGCCAGCCAGGGGTTCTCTAATGAGCAGTTCTTC.

The V and J genes are TRBV11-1 and TRBJ1-3; the match to TRBD1 covers 9 bases. This CDR3 has 15 amino acids. V was pared by 5 bases and J by 4 bases, with 6 bases of the junction left unmatched. Looked up from germline, CDR1 is SGHAT and CDR2 is FQDESV (reference sequence). The CDR3 DNA is TGTGCCAGCAGCAAGACCGGGACAGGGGGAAACACCATATATTTT. Translating gives CASSKTGTGGNTIYF.

The chain recombines TRBV28 with TRBJ2-3, with 11 bases aligning to TRBD2. The CDR3 spans 16 residues. V lost 2 bases to trimming and J lost 4 bases; unmatched junction nucleotides: 5. CDR1 and CDR2 (germline): MDHEN, SYDVKM. In DNA form, the CDR3 reads TGTGCCAGCAGTTTAAGTCTAGCGGGAGGCGCAGATACGCAGTATTTT. It specifies CASSLSLAGGADTQYF.

The chain recombines TRBV2 with TRBJ2-7; TRBD2 agrees at 9 bases. With 4 bases clipped from V and 1 base from J, the junction kept 5 bases outside the gene matches. The CDR3 sequence is 15 residues long. The V gene's germline CDR1 is SNHLY and CDR2 FYNNEI. This chain's CDR3 is CASSGGLAPSYEQYF. In nucleotides, the CDR3 is TGTGCCAGCAGTGGGGGACTAGCCCCTTCCTACGAGCAGTACTTC. Complete variable domain (other parts from reference TRBV2 and TRBJ2-7): EPEVTQTPSHQVTQMGQEVILRCVPISNHLYFYWYRQILGQKVEFLVSFYNNEISEKSEIFDDQFSVERPDGSNFTLKIRSTKLEDSAMYFCASSGGLAPSYEQYFGPGTRLTVT.

V gene TRBV5-1 combines with J gene TRBJ2-5; 10 bases map to TRBD1. Germline V gene data show CDR1 as SGHRS and CDR2 as YFSETQ. Trimming took 4 bases from V and 5 from J; bases not matched to a gene: 8. This CDR3 comprises 15 residues. CDR3 loop: CASSAGQGLWETQYF. As DNA, the CDR3 is TGCGCCAGCAGCGCGGGACAGGGGCTGTGGGAGACCCAGTACTTC.

This chain connects TRBV10-3 to TRBJ1-1; 7 positions match TRBD1. Germline assignment: CDR1 ENHRY and CDR2 SYGVKD. This CDR3 spans 14 amino acids. Trimming at V came to 6 bases and at J to 2 bases, leaving 6 bases not matched to a gene. The CDR3 is CAIRRTGDNTEAFF. The DNA for the CDR3 is TGTGCCATCAGGAGGACAGGAGATAACACTGAAGCTTTCTTT.

The gene calls are TRBV5-4 and TRBJ2-2, with 7 bases fitting TRBD1. CDR1 is SGHNT and CDR2 is YYREEE in the germline V gene (reference sequence). The CDR3 sequence is 15 residues long. V lost 2 bases to trimming and J lost 3 bases; unmatched junction nucleotides: 4. The CDR3 reads CASSLGQEYTGELFF. The CDR3 DNA sequence: TGTGCCAGCAGCTTAGGACAGGAGTACACCGGGGAGCTGTTTTTT. Full variable domain (outside the CDR3, taken from reference TRBV5-4 and TRBJ2-2): ETGVTQSPTHLIKTRGQQVTLRCSSQSGHNTVSWYQQALGQGPQFIFQYYREEENGRGNFPPRFSGLQFPNYSSELNVNALELDDSALYLCASSLGQEYTGELFFGEGSRLTVL.

The chain links TRBV27 to TRBJ2-7; no reliable D call. Germline loops: CDR1 MNHEY, CDR2 SMNVEV (reference sequence). Trimming took off 5 bases at V and 6 bases at J, with 11 bases between the two ends. The CDR3 runs 12 residues. CDR3 residues: CASSPPIGEQYF. CDR3 in DNA: TGTGCCAGCAGTCCGCCCATCGGCGAGCAGTACTTC.

This clone turned up a few times. V and J are TRBV15 and TRBJ1-2; D possibly corresponds to TRBD1 (5 bases). The CDR3 length is 16 residues. V gave up 5 bases and J gave up 4 bases, with 20 bases separating them. Germline loops: CDR1 LNHNV, CDR2 YYDKDF (reference sequence). The CDR3 reads CATSRPGGEGAYGYTF. The CDR3 DNA reads TGTGCCACCAGCCGACCGGGGGGGGAGGGTGCCTATGGCTACACCTTC. The complete variable domain, with remaining parts taken from reference TRBV15 and TRBJ1-2, reads DAMVIQNPRYQVTQFGKPVTLSCSQTLNHNVMYWYQQKSSQAPKLLFHYYDKDFNNEADTPDNFQSRRPNTSFCFLDIRSPGLGDTAMYLCATSRPGGEGAYGYTFGSGTRLTVV.